Presented here are 30 T cell receptor beta chains from one specimen sequenced in a study of regulatory T cells in long-lasting Graves disease. Time point described: persistent/refractory GD, antithyroid drugs over 5 years with positive TRAb. PBMC RNA served as the TCR library source. The TCR beta library used iRepertoire HTBI primers with Arm-PCR amplification of CDR3. TCRdb re-called the multiplex PCR reads with MiXCR, one entry per CDR3 protein. The sample includes 700,000 or so distinct CDR3 sequences, 25% to 35% of them seen just once. Source: peripheral blood mononuclear cells (PBMCs), taken when the disease was refractory, from a patient treated with antithyroid drugs. The source of these receptors is a female donor with Graves disease.

This clonotype was seen only a few times. The chain is built from TRBV27 and TRBJ1-6; D may be TRBD1 (5 bases). Germline V gene data show CDR1 as MNHEY and CDR2 as SMNVEV (reference sequence). The CDR3 covers 13 residues. Between the trimmed V and J ends, which lost 6 bases and 10 bases, there was a span of 13 bases. CDR3 nucleotide sequence: TGTGCCAGCAGGCAGGGCATGTACTCACCCCTCCACTTT. Translated: CASRQGMYSPLHF.

This clonotype showed up just a few times. The chain employs TRBV6-2 or TRBV6-3 and TRBJ2-7; 10 nucleotides agree with TRBD1. The CDR3 is 15 amino acids. Losses at the gene ends were 5 bases for V and 4 bases for J; bases not matched to a gene: 8. Per the germline V gene, CDR1 is MNHEY and CDR2 is SVGEGT. As DNA, the CDR3 is TGTGCCAGCAGTCCCGACAGGGGGCGGGCGTACGAGCAGTACTTC. It encodes CASSPDRGRAYEQYF.

In the case of this clonotype: A single base is all that separates this from a far larger clone, so a read error is likely. The V gene is TRBV6-2 or TRBV6-3, the J gene TRBJ1-1, with D perhaps matching TRBD1 (5 bases). V was shortened by 5 bases and J by 0 bases, with 13 bases between the two germline ends. Germline V CDR1 and CDR2: MNHEY, SVGEGT. There are 15 residues in the CDR3. The CDR3, as DNA: TGTGCCAGCAGTGATTCCGGGACGGTGAACACTGAAGCTTTCTTT. Translating it yields CASSDSGTVNTEAFF.

This clonotype was observed at least ten times. The CDR3 loop is CAISEPWQGDGYTF. The CDR3 bases are TGTGCCATCAGTGAGCCCTGGCAGGGGGATGGCTACACCTTC. The chain is built from TRBV10-3 and TRBJ1-2; 7 bases agree with TRBD1. The CDR3 has 14 amino acids. J lost 6 bases, V lost 2 bases, and 6 bases had no gene match. The germline V gene has CDR1 ENHRY and CDR2 SYGVKD.

V and J are TRBV28 and TRBJ1-4; D uncertain. Germline CDR1 MDHEN, CDR2 SYDVKM. V was clipped by 7 bases and J by 4 bases, with 10 bases between them. The CDR3 length is 13 residues. Written as DNA, the CDR3 is TGTGCCAGCACGGTCTCGAATAATGAAAAACTGTTTTTT. It encodes CASTVSNNEKLFF.

The rearrangement links TRBV6-9 to TRBJ1-5; possibly TRBD1 for D (6 bases). The CDR3 consists of 15 residues. The ends were cut back, 4 bases at V and 0 bases at J, with 10 bases in the middle. Germline CDR1 MNHGY, CDR2 SVAAGI. The CDR3 here is CASSSRGYSNQPQHF. The CDR3 DNA is TGTGCCAGCAGTTCGAGGGGGTATAGCAATCAGCCCCAGCATTTT.

The rearrangement joins TRBV2 to TRBJ2-7, with 8 bases aligning to TRBD1. Germline CDR1 SNHLY, CDR2 FYNNEI. The CDR3 covers 11 residues. The trim removed 9 bases at V and 5 bases at J, leaving 3 bases unmatched. Here the CDR3 DNA reads TGTGCCAGTCGGACAGGGAACGAGCAGTACTTC. Amino acid sequence: CASRTGNEQYF. Filled out from reference TRBV2 and TRBJ2-7, the complete variable domain reads EPEVTQTPSHQVTQMGQEVILRCVPISNHLYFYWYRQILGQKVEFLVSFYNNEISEKSEIFDDQFSVERPDGSNFTLKIRSTKLEDSAMYFCASRTGNEQYFGPGTRLTVT.

In its sample, this clonotype was seen many times. This sequence joins TRBV12-5 and TRBJ1-1; 8 bases align to TRBD1. The CDR3 runs to 20 residues. V dropped 0 bases and J dropped 2; count of bases not matched to a gene: 17. Germline CDR1 is LGHNT and CDR2 is FRNRAP. The CDR3 sequence is CASGLVPILRDRIENTEAFF. The CDR3 nucleotides read TGTGCTAGTGGTTTGGTACCCATCCTCCGGGACAGGATCGAAAACACTGAAGCTTTCTTT.

The chain joins TRBV30 to TRBJ1-5; 7 nucleotides align to TRBD1. Per germline, CDR1 GTSNPN and CDR2 SVGIG (reference sequence). J gave up 0 bases and V 0 bases, and 17 bases lay outside the gene matches. The CDR3 spans 20 residues. The CDR3 nucleotides are TGTGCCTGGAGTGTAAGATGGGGGGCAGGGGGAGAGTATAGCAATCAGCCCCAGCATTTT. This gives the protein CAWSVRWGAGGEYSNQPQHF. The full variable domain, in which reference TRBV30 and TRBJ1-5 provide the parts outside the CDR3, is SQTIHQWPATLVQPVGSPLSLECTVEGTSNPNLYWYRQAAGRGLQLLFYSVGIGQISSEVPQNLSASRPQDRQFILSSKKLLLSDSGFYLCAWSVRWGAGGEYSNQPQHFGDGTRLSIL.

With regard to this clonotype: Being one base from a much bigger clone, this may be a read error. The CDR3 here is CASSHDRGMETQYF. CDR3 sequence (DNA): TGTGCCAGCAGCCACGACAGAGGGATGGAGACCCAGTACTTC. The chain is built from TRBV11-2 and TRBJ2-5, with D perhaps matching TRBD1 or TRBD2 (5 bases each). The V gene's germline CDR1 is SGHAT and CDR2 FQNNGV. Trimming pared 5 bases from V and 5 bases from J, leaving 15 bases between. CDR3 length: 14 amino acids.

The chain uses TRBV19 and TRBJ2-5, with D possibly TRBD1 on 5 matching bases. CDR3 length equals 13 residues. Germline assignment: CDR1 LNHDA and CDR2 SQIVND (reference sequence). The V end lost 5 bases, the J end lost 6 bases, and 13 bases lay between the germline ends. CDR3 loop: CASSADSQQTQYF. The CDR3 region has the DNA TGTGCCAGTAGTGCCGACAGTCAGCAGACCCAGTACTTC.

Ten or more counts support this clonotype. The rearrangement joins TRBV29-1 to TRBJ1-1; D gene uncertain. V lost 4 bases and J lost 11, with 20 bases in between. This CDR3 has 13 amino acids. In germline, CDR1 is SQVTM, CDR2 ANQGSEA. CDR3 DNA sequence: TGCAGCGTTGCGGCACGTCTCACGCCAAGCGCTTTCTTT. It encodes CSVAARLTPSAFF.

V gene TRBV6-1 combines with J gene TRBJ2-5, with TRBD1 as a possible D gene (5 bases). The germline CDR1 and CDR2 sequences are MNHNS and SASEGT. The V and J ends lost 8 bases and 2 bases respectively, with 9 bases between them. The CDR3 has 12 amino acids. The CDR3 DNA follows: TGTGCCAGCTACGACAGTCAAGAGACCCAGTACTTC. Amino acid sequence: CASYDSQETQYF.

In its sample, this clonotype was seen a few times. V and J are TRBV15 and TRBJ1-5, with unresolved D. Trimming shortened V by 2 bases and J by 1 base, and 0 bases separated the two germline ends. CDR1 and CDR2 from the germline V gene are LNHNV and YYDKDF (reference sequence). The CDR3 sequence is 12 residues long. CDR3 in DNA: TGTGCCACCAGCAGAAGCAATCAGCCCCAGCATTTT. This sequence encodes CATSRSNQPQHF.

The CDR3 spells CASSPRLAGYNEQFF. The CDR3 DNA reads TGTGCCAGCAGCCCTCGACTAGCGGGGTACAATGAGCAGTTCTTC. The chain links TRBV11-2 to TRBJ2-1, with TRBD2 matching 11 bases. Unmatched junction bases numbered 4, after V lost 5 bases and J lost 4 bases. This CDR3 contains 15 residues. Per germline, CDR1 SGHAT and CDR2 FQNNGV.

There are a few counts of this clonotype. V and J are TRBV10-3 and TRBJ2-7, with 7 bases matching TRBD2. V gave up 10 bases and J gave up 3 bases; unmatched junction bases: 18. The CDR3 has 16 amino acids. The germline gives CDR1 ENHRY, CDR2 SYGVKD. The CDR3 region has the DNA TGTGCCAGCACCACAGGAATGGGGGGGGGGATCTACGAGCAGTACTTC. Protein sequence: CASTTGMGGGIYEQYF.

The sample holds many counts of this clonotype. The V gene is TRBV11-2, the J gene TRBJ2-5, with TRBD2 matching 9 bases. Trimming removed 4 bases from V and 5 bases from J; junction bases left unmatched: 5. CDR3 length: 14 amino acids. CDR1 and CDR2 from the germline V gene are SGHAT and FQNNGV. CDR3 DNA: TGTGCCAGCAGCTCCGGCGGGAGGGGGGAGACCCAGTACTTC. Amino acids: CASSSGGRGETQYF.

The chain is built from TRBV19 and TRBJ1-3; D unresolved. V lost 10 bases and J lost 2, with 9 bases in between. This CDR3 is built from 12 residues. Looked up from germline, CDR1 is LNHDA and CDR2 is SQIVND (reference sequence). The CDR3 loop reads CAIKAPGNTIYF. The CDR3 DNA reads as TGTGCCATAAAGGCACCTGGAAACACCATATATTTT.

The CDR3: CASSFLTNEKLFF. The CDR3 DNA reads as TGTGCCAGCAGCTTTTTGACTAATGAAAAACTGTTTTTT. The V and J genes are TRBV7-2 and TRBJ1-4; D is uncertain. V dropped 3 bases and J dropped 2 bases, with 4 bases sitting between them. Germline CDR1 SGHTA, CDR2 FQGNSA. CDR3 length: 13 residues. Full variable domain (outside the CDR3, taken from reference TRBV7-2 and TRBJ1-4): GAGVSQSPSNKVTEKGKDVELRCDPISGHTALYWYRQSLGQGLEFLIYFQGNSAPDKSGLPSDRFSAERTGGSVSTLTIQRTQQEDSAVYLCASSFLTNEKLFFGSGTQLSVL.

In its sample, this clonotype was seen many times. The CDR3 sequence: CASSYGTSAYEQYF. CDR3 bases: TGTGCCAGCAGTTACGGGACTAGCGCCTACGAGCAGTACTTC. This chain connects TRBV6-5 to TRBJ2-7; 10 bases map to TRBD2. CDR1 is MNHEY and CDR2 is SVGAGI in the germline V gene. This CDR3 spans 14 amino acids. Trimming removed 2 bases from V and 2 bases from J; junction bases left unmatched: 0.

This chain uses TRBV27 with TRBJ1-1; no clear D gene. V lost 0 bases to trimming and J lost 0 bases, with 14 bases between them. Germline V CDR1 and CDR2: MNHEY, SMNVEV (reference sequence). The CDR3 runs to 17 residues. The CDR3 DNA sequence: TGTGCCAGCAGTTTATCCGGTCGCGCGGGGATGAACACTGAAGCTTTCTTT. It codes for CASSLSGRAGMNTEAFF.

The V and J genes are TRBV20-1 and TRBJ1-5, with TRBD1 matching over 10 bases. The CDR3 length is 13 residues. V lost 7 bases, J lost 6 bases, and 6 bases stayed unmatched. The germline CDR1 and CDR2 sequences are DFQATT and SNEGSKA (reference sequence). The CDR3 coding sequence is TGCAGTGTGGGGACAGGGGATGTTCAGCCCCAGCATTTT. It is translated as CSVGTGDVQPQHF.

The V call is TRBV11-2, the J call TRBJ2-2; 9 nucleotides match TRBD2. CDR3 size: 16 residues. The V gene's germline CDR1 is SGHAT and CDR2 FQNNGV. With 4 bases clipped from V and 4 bases from J, the junction kept 7 bases outside the gene matches. The CDR3 protein is CASSWAGTSITGELFF. The CDR3 region has the DNA TGTGCCAGCAGCTGGGCCGGGACTAGCATCACCGGGGAGCTGTTTTTT. Based on the CDR3 plus reference TRBV11-2 and TRBJ2-2, the full variable domain is EAGVAQSPRYKIIEKRQSVAFWCNPISGHATLYWYQQILGQGPKLLIQFQNNGVVDDSQLPKDRFSAERLKGVDSTLKIQPAKLEDSAVYLCASSWAGTSITGELFFGEGSRLTVL.

This clonotype was observed a handful of times. The gene calls are TRBV9 and TRBJ2-7, with 9 bases lining up with TRBD2. The germline CDR1 and CDR2 sequences are SGDLS and YYNGEE. Unmatched junction bases numbered 15, after V lost 3 bases and J lost 2 bases. This CDR3 is built from 18 residues. The CDR3 coding sequence is TGTGCCAGCAGCGCCACCTCCCCCGGGACTAGCTATCCCTACGAGCAGTACTTC. Translating gives CASSATSPGTSYPYEQYF.

The chain employs TRBV7-3 and TRBJ2-1; D perhaps matches TRBD2 (6 bases). V was pared by 4 bases and J by 9 bases, with 16 bases between. The CDR3 has 14 amino acids. Germline V gene lookup returns CDR1 SGHTA and CDR2 FQGTGA. The CDR3 DNA is TGTGCCAGCAGCTCCAGCCGGGACTCGGGTGAGCAGTTCTTC. This codes for CASSSSRDSGEQFF.

This clonotype was picked up a small number of times. This chain connects TRBV7-8 to TRBJ1-1; no definite D call. Trimming left V 5 bases short and J 5 bases short, with 15 bases between. Looked up from germline, CDR1 is SGHVS and CDR2 is FQNEAQ. This CDR3 has 14 residues. The CDR3 spells CASSPDPSKTEAFF. The CDR3 nucleotides read TGTGCCAGCAGCCCGGACCCATCGAAGACTGAAGCTTTCTTT.

Ten or more counts support this clonotype. V usage is TRBV11-1 and J usage is TRBJ2-5, with 7 bases fitting TRBD2. V dropped 9 bases and J dropped 12; count of bases not matched to a gene: 16. CDR1 SGHAT and CDR2 FQDESV come from the germline V gene (reference sequence). CDR3 length: 13 amino acids. CDR3 in amino acids: CASTIQEGGPEYF. The DNA for the CDR3 is TGTGCCAGTACCATACAGGAGGGAGGGCCTGAGTACTTC.

There are many counts of this clonotype. The V and J genes are TRBV11-2 and TRBJ1-1; tentative D call: TRBD1 (6 bases). The V end lost 2 bases, the J end lost 4 bases, and 11 bases lay between the germline ends. The germline gives CDR1 SGHAT, CDR2 FQNNGV. This CDR3 is built from 14 residues. The CDR3 DNA follows: TGTGCCAGCAGCTTAAGCAGGGGTGGCACTGAAGCTTTCTTT. This encodes CASSLSRGGTEAFF.

The chain carries TRBV19 and TRBJ1-2; the D gene is possibly TRBD1 (5 bases). Trimming took 5 bases from V and 4 from J, leaving 14 bases between them. Looked up from germline, CDR1 is LNHDA and CDR2 is SQIVND (reference sequence). The CDR3 contains 14 residues. CDR3 residues: CASSAGRGSYGYTF. In DNA form, the CDR3 reads TGTGCCAGTAGTGCAGGACGGGGGAGCTATGGCTACACCTTC.

This clonotype appeared a few times. The V gene is TRBV2, the J gene TRBJ1-1, with D maybe TRBD1 (6 bases). V was cut by 4 bases and J by 5 bases, with 14 bases left in between. The CDR3 length is 14 residues. CDR1 SNHLY and CDR2 FYNNEI come from the germline V gene. The CDR3 loop reads CASSGTGSQTEAFF. DNA for the CDR3: TGTGCCAGCAGTGGAACAGGGAGTCAGACTGAAGCTTTCTTT.